Given below is one T cell receptor (beta chain) in context. Other DNA sequences of this sample code for an identical CDR3. These data are taken from a study of cytomegalovirus exposure and HLA in healthy donors. Looking at the study overall: In an early release, HLA-typed donors contributed 75 million to 85 million unique TCR sequences.

Donors were nominally healthy when sampled, though unrecorded immune exposures were likely. Germline CDR1 and CDR2: SGHRS and YFSETQ. The CDR3 runs 15 residues. Losses at the gene ends were 4 bases for V and 6 bases for J; bases not matched to a gene: 6. Use of 60 Vbeta and 13 Jbeta primers characterized the PCR. Method: immunoSEQ multiplex PCR; TCRdb's copy keeps in-frame clones and lacks some. The table records 150,000 or so clones, roughly 77% of them present only once. Specimen: PBMCs. This TCR was recovered from a woman in her thirties or forties in good health and CMV-seropositive. The chain links TRBV5-1 to TRBJ2-1, with 11 bases fitting TRBD1. CDR3 loop: CASSLGQGAGNEQFF. The CDR3 nucleotides are TGCGCCAGCAGCCTCGGACAGGGGGCTGGCAATGAGCAGTTCTTC.